This T cell receptor (beta chain) was profiled in a study of spatial heterogeneity in lung cancer (dated by TCRdb to about 2019). Regarding the research as a whole: Donors were 72 patients with early-stage, untreated non-small cell lung cancer from the lung TRACERx cohort. Follow-up PBMC samples were sequenced whenever available, with the median time to follow-up being around 2 years after resection. Beta-chain transcripts were consistently detected in greater numbers than alpha-chain transcripts, which likely reflected higher beta-chain transcript abundance. In the raw uncorrected reads, each unique combination of TCR and UMI appeared more than ten times on average. TCR alpha and beta repertoires were quantitatively compared across multiple tumor regions, matched nontumor lung and blood in non-small cell lung cancer. TCR repertoire features were related to nonsynonymous mutation counts determined by whole-exome sequencing of tumor tissue. At surgery, 220 tumor regions, almost 65 matched nontumor lung samples and 56 PBMC samples were TCR-sequenced for both alpha and beta chains.

Germline trimming amounts to 2 bases on V and 8 bases on J, with 1 as the count of junction bases outside the gene matches. The CDR3 sequence holds 12 residues, the cysteine and phenylalanine included. Only the CDR3 DNA stays, 36 bases, in frame from base 1. The germline V gene yields SGDLS for CDR1 and YYNGEE for CDR2. Overall results and qualifications from the work: Confirming at a functional level the hypothesis that regional TCRs recognize regional mutations was considered to require additional single-cell paired TCR alpha and beta sequencing. Comparisons of baseline and follow-up blood repertoires included only around 13 patients. Ubiquitous expanded tumor TCRs showed up in blood more often at tumor resection than at routine follow-up.

Libraries came from 5' RACE. The sample was run on a NextSeq 500. To allow correction of PCR and sequencing errors, the TCR library protocol tagged every TCR cDNA molecule with a unique molecular identifier. As for how the authors treated the data: TCR identification, UMI-based error correction and CDR3 extraction were all carried out with Decombinator tools. TCRs above a frequency of 2 per 1,000, corresponding to the top 1% of the tumor frequency distribution, were defined as expanded. Renyi diversity was computed with the R vegan package after each repertoire had been subsampled 100 times to 5,000 TCRs. To build CDR3 similarity networks, amino acid triplet string-kernel similarity was used, and CDR3s were connected when their pairwise similarity was above 0.82. TCRdb reanalyzed the raw reads on its own, using fastp at Q25 for trimming and MiXCR for clone calling, and kept in-frame beta chains. Merged by CDR3 protein, the rows form single entries marked with the most common genes and DNA. Clone size and V and J calls follow TCRdb, not the original study. The sample records some 30,000 distinct CDR3 sequences, 10% of which are singletons. Clones ranked in the top ten supply 25% to 35% of the sample.

The sample's time point, from its label and the paper: blood at routine non-recurrence follow-up after resection. For TCR sequencing, whole RNA was extracted from tumor and nontumor lung tissue, or from cryopreserved PBMC samples, and no cell sorting was done. Only patients for whom sufficient RNA was available from at least two tumor regions were selected for TCR sequencing. This clonotype was detected ten times or more. Its recognized antigen is unknown. Base-call qualities are not available, and no considerably larger clone is one nucleotide away. Sequenced here: PBMCs, sampled at follow-up. Here the chain combines TRBV9 and TRBJ2-1; a stretch of 7 junction bases matches TRBD2. The TCR originated in a female donor with early-stage non-small cell lung cancer. The CDR3 region reads CASSVAGDEQFF. The nucleotide sequence is TGTGCCAGCAGCGTGGCGGGGGATGAGCAGTTCTTC.